This TCR beta chain is from a study of T cell responses to AZD1222 COVID-19 vaccine. The V gene lost 3 bases and the J gene lost 0 bases, with 10 bases spanning the gap. Germline CDR1 SGHRS, CDR2 YFSETQ. The CDR3 runs to 14 residues. Study-level results: Variant regions that are unmutated are reportedly the target of nearly half of spike-specific TCRs.

Data came from immunoSEQ multiplex PCR; TCRdb stores just in-frame clones and leaves some out. The repertoire has about 120,000 clones, roughly 89% of them found once; the top ten carry approximately 6%. Note on this clone: Its antigen is undetermined. This same CDR3 is encoded by further DNA sequences in the sample.

The V and J genes are TRBV5-1 and TRBJ2-7; D not certain. Sequenced here: peripheral blood, sampled on day 0 of AZD1222 vaccination. This receptor was taken from an adult in good health. DNA for the CDR3: TGCGCCAGCAGCTCGGACGGCAGCTCCTACGAGCAGTACTTC. It codes for CASSSDGSSYEQYF.